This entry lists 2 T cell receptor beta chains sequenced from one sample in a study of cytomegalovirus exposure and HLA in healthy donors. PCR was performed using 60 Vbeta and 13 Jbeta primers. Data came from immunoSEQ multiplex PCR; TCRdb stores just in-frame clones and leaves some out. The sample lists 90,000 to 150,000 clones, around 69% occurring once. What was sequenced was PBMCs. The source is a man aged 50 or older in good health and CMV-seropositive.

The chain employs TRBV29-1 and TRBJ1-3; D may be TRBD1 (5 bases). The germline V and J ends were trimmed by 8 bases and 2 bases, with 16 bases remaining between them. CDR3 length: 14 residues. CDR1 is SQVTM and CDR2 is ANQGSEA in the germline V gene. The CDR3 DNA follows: TGCAGCATACAATTCGGGGGAGCTGGAAACACCATATATTTT. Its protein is CSIQFGGAGNTIYF.

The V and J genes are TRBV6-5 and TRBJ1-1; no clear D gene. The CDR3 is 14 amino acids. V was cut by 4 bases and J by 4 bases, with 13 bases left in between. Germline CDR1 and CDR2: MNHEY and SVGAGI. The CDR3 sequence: CASSSSPGSTEAFF. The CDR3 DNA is TGTGCCAGCAGTTCCAGTCCGGGGAGCACTGAAGCTTTCTTT.